This T cell receptor beta chain originates from a study of blood T cell repertoires in COVID-19. Study as a whole: PBMCs, B-cell-depleted T cells, or T cells were the source of the cDNA or gDNA that made up the material.

The CDR3 totals 15 residues. In germline, CDR1 is MNHNS, CDR2 SASEGT. V lost 2 bases and J lost 4, with 14 bases in between. In the study's own analysis: Researchers report that nucleated cell counts were estimated from reference gene primer amplification. Clones were read by immunoSEQ multiplex PCR, and TCRdb kept only the in-frame ones, dropping some. D and trimming were read from the DNA, whereas the V and J calls and clone size are those reported in that table. In the table there are 200,000 to 250,000 clones, around 88% of which are singletons. V usage is TRBV6-1 and J usage is TRBJ1-2; the D is unclear. The sequence was collected from a woman aged 30 to 39 who had recovered from COVID-19. The source material was peripheral blood. CDR3 bases: TGTGCCAGCAGTGAACTAGGTTCCCGACCCTATGGCTACACCTTC. It translates to CASSELGSRPYGYTF.